The 26 T cell receptor beta chains presented below share a single source sample, sequenced in a study of T cell changes during pregnancy in multiple sclerosis. Sequencing used immunoSEQ multiplex PCR; TCRdb keeps in-frame clones, though not all of them. The data contain approximately 31,000 clones, 90% of them singletons. The sequenced sample was CD4+ T cells from peripheral blood mononuclear cells, obtained in the second trimester of pregnancy. The receptors derive from a female donor in good health, enrolled as a control in a pregnancy study.

The CDR3 DNA follows: TGTGCCAGCAGTCCTACAGGGGGGAATCAGCCCCAGCATTTT. Translated: CASSPTGGNQPQHF. The chain uses TRBV6-5 and TRBJ1-5, with TRBD1 matching over 8 bases. CDR1 and CDR2 from the germline V gene are MNHEY and SVGAGI. This CDR3 region has 14 residues. Germline trimming cut 5 bases from V and 4 bases from J; bases unmatched to any gene: 4.

The chain uses TRBV30 and TRBJ2-7; 7 nucleotides agree with TRBD2. In germline, CDR1 is GTSNPN, CDR2 SVGIG (reference sequence). Trimming cost V 0 bases and J 2 bases; bases outside gene matches: 13. The CDR3 has 17 residues. CDR3 protein: CAWSVGGKAGFAYEQYF. The CDR3 bases are TGTGCCTGGAGTGTAGGAGGAAAAGCGGGATTTGCCTACGAGCAGTACTTC. Filled out from reference TRBV30 and TRBJ2-7, the complete variable domain reads SQTIHQWPATLVQPVGSPLSLECTVEGTSNPNLYWYRQAAGRGLQLLFYSVGIGQISSEVPQNLSASRPQDRQFILSSKKLLLSDSGFYLCAWSVGGKAGFAYEQYFGPGTRLTVT.

The chain recombines TRBV6-1 with TRBJ1-6; a possible D gene is TRBD1 (5 bases). The CDR3 runs to 16 residues. Germline-derived CDR1 and CDR2 are MNHNS and SASEGT. The ends were cut back, 3 bases at V and 6 bases at J, with 15 bases in the middle. CDR3 nucleotide sequence: TGTGCCAGCAGTGAGAGTCCGGGACTCCTTAATTCACCCCTCCACTTT. Translated: CASSESPGLLNSPLHF.

The chain recombines TRBV4-1 with TRBJ2-1, with TRBD2 identical over 10 bases. Looked up from germline, CDR1 is MGHRA and CDR2 is YSYEKL. V lost 4 bases to trimming and J lost 6 bases; unmatched junction nucleotides: 6. The CDR3 runs to 15 residues. CDR3 DNA sequence: TGCGCCAGCAGCCCTCCGGGACTAGCGCGCAATGAGCAGTTCTTC. As protein: CASSPPGLARNEQFF.

This chain connects TRBV14 to TRBJ2-6, with 8 bases identical to TRBD1. Germline trimming cut 6 bases from V and 3 bases from J; bases unmatched to any gene: 13. The CDR3 extends over 18 amino acids. CDR1 and CDR2 from the germline V gene are SGHDN and FVKESK. The CDR3 region has the DNA TGTGCCAGCAGTCCAAATCCGGGACAGGAGGTTGGGGCCAACGTCCTGACTTTC. Amino acid sequence: CASSPNPGQEVGANVLTF.

The gene calls are TRBV13 and TRBJ1-2; 11 positions agree with TRBD1. There are 17 residues in the CDR3. Trimming at V came to 6 bases and at J to 4 bases, leaving 13 bases not matched to a gene. Germline V gene lookup returns CDR1 PRHDT and CDR2 FYEKMQ (reference sequence). As DNA, the CDR3 is TGTGCCAGCAGTTCCGGACAGGGGGCCCGGGGTAGCTATGGCTACACCTTC. Its protein is CASSSGQGARGSYGYTF.

This clone was recorded only once. The CDR3 coding sequence is TGTGCCAGCAGCGTAGAGGGACTAGCGGCGGAAGATACGCAGTATTTT. Its protein product is CASSVEGLAAEDTQYF. The chain links TRBV9 to TRBJ2-3; 11 positions match TRBD2. This CDR3 has 16 residues. Germline V gene data show CDR1 as SGDLS and CDR2 as YYNGEE. V lost 0 bases to trimming and J lost 5 bases; unmatched junction nucleotides: 5.

The V and J genes are TRBV9 and TRBJ2-3; TRBD2 matches at 13 bases. CDR3 size: 15 residues. V gave up 3 bases and J gave up 3 bases; unmatched junction bases: 1. Germline lookup yields CDR1 SGDLS and CDR2 YYNGEE. The CDR3 loop reads CASSGTSGRTDTQYF. The CDR3 nucleotides read TGTGCCAGCAGCGGGACTAGCGGGAGAACAGATACGCAGTATTTT.

The V gene is TRBV19, the J gene TRBJ1-2, with 10 nucleotides matching TRBD1. The CDR3 runs 13 residues. Per germline, CDR1 LNHDA and CDR2 SQIVND (reference sequence). With V trimmed by 3 bases and J by 14 bases, 9 bases remained unmatched. CDR3 bases: TGTGCCAGTAGTATCGGGACAGGGGCCCTATTAACCTTC. The encoded protein is CASSIGTGALLTF.

With respect to this clone: This specimen includes other DNA sequences encoding the same CDR3. The chain combines TRBV5-1 with TRBJ2-3; 14 bases fit TRBD2. The CDR3 loop spans 16 amino acids. Germline CDR1 SGHRS, CDR2 YFSETQ. With V trimmed by 4 bases and J by 3 bases, 4 bases remained unmatched. Here the CDR3 reads CASSPGTSGSTDTQYF. In DNA, the CDR3 is TGCGCCAGCAGCCCCGGGACTAGCGGGAGTACAGATACGCAGTATTTT.

The chain has TRBV6-6 and TRBJ2-7; 7 bases line up with TRBD2. Germline assignment: CDR1 MNHNY and CDR2 SVGAGI (reference sequence). CDR3 length: 16 residues. V trimming: 7 bases; J trimming: 0 bases; junction bases outside the gene matches: 12. DNA of the CDR3: TGTGCCAGCACACCCCTTTGGCTAGCGGACTCCTACGAGCAGTACTTC. It encodes CASTPLWLADSYEQYF.

The V call is TRBV7-2, the J call TRBJ1-3, with 8 bases lining up with TRBD1. Losses at the gene ends were 4 bases for V and 3 bases for J; bases not matched to a gene: 5. The CDR3 consists of 15 residues. The germline V gene encodes CDR1 SGHTA and CDR2 FQGNSA. The CDR3 coding sequence is TGTGCCAGCAGCTCGCAGGGGGCGCTTGGAAACACCATATATTTT. Translated: CASSSQGALGNTIYF.

The chain is built from TRBV6-6 and TRBJ2-7; 8 nucleotides agree with TRBD1. V was pared by 6 bases and J by 6 bases, with 4 bases of the junction left unmatched. This CDR3 spans 12 amino acids. Looked up from germline, CDR1 is MNHNY and CDR2 is SVGAGI (reference sequence). CDR3 DNA sequence: TGTGCCAGCAGGGCAGGGGGCGGCGAGCAGTACTTC. Protein sequence: CASRAGGGEQYF.

V usage is TRBV7-6 and J usage is TRBJ2-5, with D perhaps matching TRBD1 (5 bases). V lost 1 base to trimming and J lost 3 bases, with 9 bases between them. The CDR3 is made up of 14 amino acids. Germline V gene sequence: CDR1 SGHVS, CDR2 FNYEAQ. CDR3 nucleotides: TGTGCCAGCAGCTTAGTTACAGGAAAAGAGACCCAGTACTTC. Translated: CASSLVTGKETQYF.

V and J are TRBV20-1 and TRBJ2-3; TRBD2 is a possible D gene (6 bases). CDR3 length: 11 residues. Trimming stripped 5 bases from V and 10 bases from J, with 13 bases between. Germline V gene data show CDR1 as DFQATT and CDR2 as SNEGSKA (reference sequence). Here the CDR3 reads CSAPGTPAQYF. The CDR3, as DNA: TGCAGTGCTCCCGGGACTCCGGCGCAGTATTTT.

The chain couples TRBV2 to TRBJ2-2; tentative D call: TRBD2 (6 bases). The CDR3 length is 16 residues. Per the germline V gene, CDR1 is SNHLY and CDR2 is FYNNEI. The V gene lost 6 bases and the J gene lost 0 bases, with 14 bases spanning the gap. CDR3 residues: CASRLSGPSNTGELFF. DNA of the CDR3: TGTGCCAGCAGGTTAAGCGGGCCCTCGAACACCGGGGAGCTGTTTTTT.

V usage is TRBV5-6 and J usage is TRBJ2-1; weak D call: TRBD2 (5 bases). This CDR3 comprises 15 residues. Per germline, CDR1 SGHDT and CDR2 YYEEEE. V lost 0 bases to trimming and J lost 3 bases, with 10 bases between them. The CDR3 DNA is TGTGCCAGCAGCTTGGGTCACGGGGTCTACAATGAGCAGTTCTTC. Protein product: CASSLGHGVYNEQFF.

As DNA, the CDR3 is TGTGCCATCAGTGAGTTGGGAGGGAGGAGGTATGAGCAGTTCTTC. It yields the protein CAISELGGRRYEQFF. The rearrangement joins TRBV10-3 to TRBJ2-1, with 7 positions matching TRBD2. The CDR3 contains 15 residues. Germline CDR1 is ENHRY and CDR2 is SYGVKD. Trimming removed 1 base from V and 8 bases from J; junction bases left unmatched: 8.

The chain couples TRBV6-5 to TRBJ1-4; unclear D gene. This CDR3 region has 16 residues. The germline CDR1 and CDR2 sequences are MNHEY and SVGAGI. The V and J ends lost 0 bases and 3 bases respectively, with 11 bases between them. Here the CDR3 reads CASSYSTGGSNEKLFF. For the CDR3, the DNA is TGTGCCAGCAGTTACTCCACCGGAGGGTCTAATGAAAAACTGTTTTTT.

V is TRBV30 and J is TRBJ2-1; TRBD2 aligns across 8 bases. Looked up from germline, CDR1 is GTSNPN and CDR2 is SVGIG (reference sequence). Germline trimming cut 0 bases from V and 7 bases from J; bases unmatched to any gene: 5. The CDR3 covers 14 residues. CDR3 coding DNA: TGTGCCTGGAGTGTAGCGGGAGTGAGAAATGAGCAGTTCTTC. Translating it yields CAWSVAGVRNEQFF. The variable domain in full, completed from reference TRBV30 and TRBJ2-1, reads SQTIHQWPATLVQPVGSPLSLECTVEGTSNPNLYWYRQAAGRGLQLLFYSVGIGQISSEVPQNLSASRPQDRQFILSSKKLLLSDSGFYLCAWSVAGVRNEQFFGPGTRLTVL.

The rearrangement uses TRBV6-5 and TRBJ1-4; 11 positions agree with TRBD1. The germline V gene encodes CDR1 MNHEY and CDR2 SVGAGI. J gave up 8 bases and V 0 bases, and 2 bases lay outside the gene matches. CDR3 length: 15 residues. The CDR3 DNA reads as TGTGCCAGCAGTTACTCGGGGACAGGGGGAGAAAAACTGTTTTTT. Its translation is CASSYSGTGGEKLFF.

This chain uses TRBV7-2 with TRBJ2-7; D might be TRBD2 (5 bases). The CDR3 covers 14 residues. V was shortened by 4 bases and J by 2 bases, with 12 bases between the two germline ends. Germline loops: CDR1 SGHTA, CDR2 FQGNSA. CDR3 DNA: TGTGCCAGCAGCTCCTGGAGGAGCACCTACGAGCAGTACTTC. Translation gives CASSSWRSTYEQYF.

The V gene is TRBV21-1, the J gene TRBJ1-1; TRBD1 is taken as the D call from the table, unchecked against the DNA. TRBV21-1 is a pseudogene locus. The length of the CDR3 is 15 residues. CDR3 bases: TGTGCCAGCAGCAAAGGGAAGGACACTGATTCTGAAGCTTTCTTT. This sequence encodes CASSKGKDTDSEAFF.

The rearrangement uses TRBV5-1 and TRBJ2-3, with D uncertain. From germline, CDR1 is SGHRS and CDR2 YFSETQ. V was cut by 0 bases and J by 2 bases, with 4 bases left in between. The CDR3 runs 13 residues. The CDR3 protein is CASSLAITDTQYF. The DNA of the CDR3 is TGCGCCAGCAGCTTGGCCATCACAGATACGCAGTATTTT.

This sequence joins TRBV7-2 and TRBJ2-7; the D is unclear. The germline CDR1 and CDR2 sequences are SGHTA and FQGNSA. The V and J ends lost 5 bases and 3 bases respectively, with 14 bases between them. The CDR3 consists of 14 residues. The CDR3 bases are TGTGCCAGCAGCCACTCGCGAGCGCGCTACGAGCAGTACTTC. Encoded protein: CASSHSRARYEQYF. Supplemented by reference TRBV7-2 and TRBJ2-7, the full variable domain reads GAGVSQSPSNKVTEKGKDVELRCDPISGHTALYWYRQSLGQGLEFLIYFQGNSAPDKSGLPSDRFSAERTGGSVSTLTIQRTQQEDSAVYLCASSHSRARYEQYFGPGTRLTVT.

The V and J genes are TRBV19 and TRBJ1-1; 7 bases line up with TRBD1. Germline V gene data show CDR1 as LNHDA and CDR2 as SQIVND (reference sequence). This CDR3 has 16 residues. Losses at the gene ends were 3 bases for V and 2 bases for J; bases not matched to a gene: 9. CDR3 amino acids: CASSMLGQRSNTEAFF. The CDR3 DNA follows: TGTGCCAGTAGTATGCTGGGACAGAGGAGTAACACTGAAGCTTTCTTT.